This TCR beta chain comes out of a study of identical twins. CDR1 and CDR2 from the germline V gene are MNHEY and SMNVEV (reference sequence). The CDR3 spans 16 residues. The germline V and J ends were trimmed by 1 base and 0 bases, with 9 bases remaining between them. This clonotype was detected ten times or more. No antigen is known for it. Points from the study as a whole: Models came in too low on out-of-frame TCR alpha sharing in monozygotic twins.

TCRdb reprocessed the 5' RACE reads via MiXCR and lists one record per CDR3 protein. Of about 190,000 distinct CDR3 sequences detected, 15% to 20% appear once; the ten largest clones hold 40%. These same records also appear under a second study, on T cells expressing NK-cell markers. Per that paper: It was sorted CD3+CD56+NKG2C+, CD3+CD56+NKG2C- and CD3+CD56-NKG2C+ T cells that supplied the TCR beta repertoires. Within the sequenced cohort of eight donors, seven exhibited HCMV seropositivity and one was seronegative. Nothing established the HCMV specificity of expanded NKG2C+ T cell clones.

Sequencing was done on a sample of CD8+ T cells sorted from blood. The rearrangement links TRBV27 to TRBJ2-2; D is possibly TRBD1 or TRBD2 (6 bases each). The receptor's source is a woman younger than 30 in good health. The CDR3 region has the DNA TGTGCCAGCAGTTTATTAGGGGGGCCGAACACCGGGGAGCTGTTTTTT. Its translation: CASSLLGGPNTGELFF.